This is a list of T cell receptor beta chains from one sample in a study of T cell responses to AZD1222 COVID-19 vaccine. Only in-frame clones appear in the TCRdb table, and some are missing; sequencing was by immunoSEQ multiplex PCR. In the table there are approximately 100,000 clones, roughly nine tenths of which are singletons. The sample here was peripheral blood, taken on day 0 of AZD1222 vaccination. These receptors all stem from an adult in good health. The CDR3 runs from the conserved cysteine through the conserved F or W. D genes are given only for firm matches. Where a row states a size, it is once, few, many or the class of an expanded clone; other rows omit it.

D	V	J	size	DNA	CDR3
-	TRBV5-1	TRBJ1-2	-	TGCGCCAGCAGCCCGGACACCCCAAGGGATGGCTACACCTTC	CASSPDTPRDGYTF
-	TRBV7-2	TRBJ1-2	-	TGTGCCAGCAGCTTAGTTTTATGGGAAGGGGACTACACCTTC	CASSLVLWEGDYTF
-	TRBV29-1	TRBJ1-2	-	TGCAGCGTTGTAGGCCAGAGATTCTATGGCTACACCTTC	CSVVGQRFYGYTF
-	TRBV19	TRBJ1-1	-	TGTGCCAGTAGTATAGACAGTTTGAACACTGAAGCTTTCTTT	CASSIDSLNTEAFF
-	TRBV4-1	TRBJ2-1	-	TGCGCCAGCAGCCCTACCGGGTCCTACAATGAGCAGTTCTTC	CASSPTGSYNEQFF
TRBD1	TRBV9	TRBJ2-2	once	TGTGCCAGCAGCATCCACCGGGACAGTACCACCGGGGAGCTGTTTTTT	CASSIHRDSTTGELFF
TRBD1	TRBV10-3	TRBJ1-1	-	TGTGCCATCAGTGAGTTACAGGGGGTTAAGAACACTGAAGCTTTCTTT	CAISELQGVKNTEAFF
TRBD2	TRBV19	TRBJ2-5	-	TGTGCCAGTAAGGAGGATAGCGGGGGGCCGTGGGAGACCCAGTACTTC	CASKEDSGGPWETQYF
-	TRBV28	TRBJ1-3	-	TGTGCCAGCAGTTTACCGGGACTACAATTCTCTGGAAACACCATATATTTT	CASSLPGLQFSGNTIYF
-	TRBV6-5	TRBJ1-6	-	TGTGCCAGCAGTAGGACACTAGATGGTAATTCACCCCTCCACTTT	CASSRTLDGNSPLHF
-	TRBV24-1	TRBJ1-6	-	TGTGCCACCAGTCCTCAAGTCTGGTTTTTACGAAATCCCCTCCACTTT	CATSPQVWFLRNPLHF
-	TRBV6-5	TRBJ1-1	-	TGTGCCAGCAGTTATGATCCGGGGCTCGCTGAAGCTTTCTTT	CASSYDPGLAEAFF
-	TRBV11-2	TRBJ1-2	-	TGTGCCAGCAGCTTAGCGACGTACTCCTATGGCTACACCTTC	CASSLATYSYGYTF
-	TRBV5-1	TRBJ1-1	-	TGCGCCAGCAGCCCGGTGAGGGAAAACACTGAAGCTTTCTTT	CASSPVRENTEAFF
TRBD1	TRBV2	TRBJ2-1	once	TGTGCCAGCTCGGGACAGGGTAATGAGCAGTTCTTC	CASSGQGNEQFF
TRBD1	TRBV7-6	TRBJ1-3	-	TGTGCCAGCAGCTTAGTTGGGACAGGGGGAACTGGAAACACCATATATTTT	CASSLVGTGGTGNTIYF
-	TRBV7-2	TRBJ1-3	-	TGTGCCAGCAGCTTACGGACGGACACCATATATTTT	CASSLRTDTIYF
-	TRBV11-2	TRBJ1-2	-	TGTGCCAGCAGCTTAGATAACAGTCCTTTGGTTGGCTACACCTTC	CASSLDNSPLVGYTF
TRBD1	TRBV7-9	TRBJ2-7	-	TGTGCCAGCAGCAGAACGGGACAGATAACCTACGAGCAGTACTTC	CASSRTGQITYEQYF
-	TRBV14	TRBJ1-2	-	TGTGCCAGCAGCCAAAGTACCAGCTCCCCGGGGGGCTACACCTTC	CASSQSTSSPGGYTF
-	TRBV7-3	TRBJ1-1	few	TGTGCCAGCAGCTACGACAGGAACACTGAAGCTTTCTTT	CASSYDRNTEAFF
-	TRBV6-5	TRBJ2-7	-	TGTGCCAGCAAACAGTCCTACGAGCAGTACTTC	CASKQSYEQYF
-	TRBV18	TRBJ2-2	-	TGTGCCAGCTCACCACTTCCCACCTCGAACACCGGGGAGCTGTTTTTT	CASSPLPTSNTGELFF
-	TRBV5-6	TRBJ1-2	-	TGTGCCAGCAGCCCCGACGCCAGGCCTGGCTACACCTTC	CASSPDARPGYTF
TRBD1	TRBV5-1	TRBJ2-5	-	TGCGCCAGCAGCTTGGGGACAGGCCTCAGACAAGAGACCCAGTACTTC	CASSLGTGLRQETQYF
TRBD1	TRBV6-2/TRBV6-3	TRBJ2-7	-	TGTGCCAGCAGTTATTGGGTTGGGACAGATTCCTACGAGCAGTACTTC	CASSYWVGTDSYEQYF
-	TRBV6-2/TRBV6-3	TRBJ2-2	-	TGTGCCAGCAGACCTTACACCGGGGAGCTGTTTTTT	CASRPYTGELFF
TRBD2	TRBV28	TRBJ2-5	-	TGTGCCAGCAGAGGAGCGGGGGGGCATGTGACCCAGTACTTC	CASRGAGGHVTQYF
TRBD1	TRBV28	TRBJ2-2	-	TGTGCCAGCAGCTTACATTTTGGGACAGGGGTATCCAGGACCGGGGAGCTGTTTTTT	CASSLHFGTGVSRTGELFF
-	TRBV9	TRBJ2-2	-	TGTGCCAGCAGCGCTAGGGGCCTCCCCCTGCCCGGGGAGCTGTTTTTT	CASSARGLPLPGELFF
-	TRBV5-1	TRBJ1-1	-	TGCGCCAGCAGCTTGAGGAGGGGCGGGAACACTGAAGCTTTCTTT	CASSLRRGGNTEAFF
-	TRBV5-6	TRBJ2-3	-	TGTGCCAGCAGCCTAGACTTGGCAGATACGCAGTATTTT	CASSLDLADTQYF
-	TRBV28	TRBJ1-6	-	TGTGCCAGCAGGGGTTGGGGCGGCCAGGGGACCTCACCCCTCCACTTT	CASRGWGGQGTSPLHF
-	TRBV24-1	TRBJ2-5	-	TGTGCCACCAGTGCCGGACAGACCCAAGAGACCCAGTACTTC	CATSAGQTQETQYF
TRBD1	TRBV5-6	TRBJ1-1	-	TGTGCCAGCAGCTTGGTTGGGGGGACAGCAAACACTGAAGCTTTCTTT	CASSLVGGTANTEAFF
-	TRBV9	TRBJ1-2	-	TGTGCCAGCAGCGTAGCAGCAAACTATGGCTACACCTTC	CASSVAANYGYTF
-	TRBV24-1	TRBJ1-5	once	TGTGCCACCAGTGATTTAAGGGACGGGCAGCCCCAGCATTTT	CATSDLRDGQPQHF